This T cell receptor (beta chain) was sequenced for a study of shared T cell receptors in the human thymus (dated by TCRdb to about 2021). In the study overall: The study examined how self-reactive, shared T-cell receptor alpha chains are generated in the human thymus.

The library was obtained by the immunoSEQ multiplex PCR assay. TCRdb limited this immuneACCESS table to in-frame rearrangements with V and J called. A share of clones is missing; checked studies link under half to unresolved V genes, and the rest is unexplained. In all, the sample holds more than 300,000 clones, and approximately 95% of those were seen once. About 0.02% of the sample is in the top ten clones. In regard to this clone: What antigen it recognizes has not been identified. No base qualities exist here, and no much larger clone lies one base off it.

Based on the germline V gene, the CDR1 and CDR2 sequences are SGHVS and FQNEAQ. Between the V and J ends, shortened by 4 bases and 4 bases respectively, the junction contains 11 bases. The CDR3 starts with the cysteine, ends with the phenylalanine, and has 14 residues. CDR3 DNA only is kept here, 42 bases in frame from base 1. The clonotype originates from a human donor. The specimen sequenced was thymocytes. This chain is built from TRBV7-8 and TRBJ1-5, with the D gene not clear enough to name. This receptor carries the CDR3 CASSCERANQPQHF. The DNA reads TGTGCCAGCAGCTGCGAGAGGGCGAATCAGCCCCAGCATTTT.